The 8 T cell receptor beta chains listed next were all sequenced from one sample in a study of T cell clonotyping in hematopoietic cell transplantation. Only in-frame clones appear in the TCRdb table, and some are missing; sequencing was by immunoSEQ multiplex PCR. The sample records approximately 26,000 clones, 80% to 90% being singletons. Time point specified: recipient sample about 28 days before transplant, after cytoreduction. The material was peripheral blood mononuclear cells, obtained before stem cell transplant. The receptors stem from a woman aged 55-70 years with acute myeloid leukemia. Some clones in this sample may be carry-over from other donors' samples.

CDR3 bases: TGCAGCGTTGAAGATTCGGCGGGGGGGCCGGGAGAGCAGTTCTTC. This encodes CSVEDSAGGPGEQFF. The J gene is TRBJ2-1, the V gene TRBV29-1, with 9 positions matching TRBD2. The CDR3 runs to 15 residues. V lost 0 bases, J lost 10 bases, and 10 bases stayed unmatched. Germline CDR1 SQVTM, CDR2 ANQGSEA.

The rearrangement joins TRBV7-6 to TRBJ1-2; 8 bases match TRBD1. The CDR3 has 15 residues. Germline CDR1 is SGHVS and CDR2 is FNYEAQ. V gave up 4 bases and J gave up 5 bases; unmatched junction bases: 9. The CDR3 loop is CASSSYGQGLYGYTF. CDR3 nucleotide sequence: TGTGCCAGCAGCTCATACGGACAGGGCCTTTATGGCTACACCTTC.

This chain's CDR3 is CASSLGLAPDTQYF. CDR3 in DNA: TGTGCCAGCAGCTTGGGACTAGCACCAGATACGCAGTATTTT. The rearrangement joins TRBV7-3 to TRBJ2-3, with 9 bases aligning to TRBD2. V was pared by 3 bases and J by 4 bases, with 2 bases of the junction left unmatched. The CDR3 totals 14 residues. Germline CDR1 is SGHTA and CDR2 is FQGTGA.

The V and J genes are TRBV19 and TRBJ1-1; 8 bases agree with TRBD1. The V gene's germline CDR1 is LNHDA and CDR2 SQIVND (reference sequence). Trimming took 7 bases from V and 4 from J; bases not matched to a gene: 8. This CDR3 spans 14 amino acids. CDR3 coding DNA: TGTGCCAGTATGGTTACAGGGGGTAGCACTGAAGCTTTCTTT. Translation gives CASMVTGGSTEAFF.

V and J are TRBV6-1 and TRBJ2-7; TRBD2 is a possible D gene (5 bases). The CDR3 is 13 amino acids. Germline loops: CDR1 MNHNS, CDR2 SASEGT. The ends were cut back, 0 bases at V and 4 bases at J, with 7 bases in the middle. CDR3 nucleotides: TGTGCCAGCAGTGAAGCCGGGATATACGAGCAGTACTTC. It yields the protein CASSEAGIYEQYF.

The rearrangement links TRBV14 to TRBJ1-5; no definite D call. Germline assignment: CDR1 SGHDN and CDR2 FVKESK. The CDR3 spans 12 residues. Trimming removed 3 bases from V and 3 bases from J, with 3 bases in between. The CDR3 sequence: CASSHLNQPQHF. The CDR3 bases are TGTGCCAGCAGCCACCTCAATCAGCCCCAGCATTTT.

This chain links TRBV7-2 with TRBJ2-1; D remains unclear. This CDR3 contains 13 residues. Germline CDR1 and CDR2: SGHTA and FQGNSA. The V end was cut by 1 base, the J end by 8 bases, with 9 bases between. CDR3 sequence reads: CASSLVQVDEQFF. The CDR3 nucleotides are TGTGCCAGCAGCTTAGTTCAAGTGGATGAGCAGTTCTTC.

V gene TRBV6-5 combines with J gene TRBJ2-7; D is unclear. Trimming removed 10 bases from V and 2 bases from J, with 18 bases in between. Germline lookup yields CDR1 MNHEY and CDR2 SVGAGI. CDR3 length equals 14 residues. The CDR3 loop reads CATLPSAGPYEQYF. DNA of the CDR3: TGTGCCACACTACCCTCGGCAGGTCCCTACGAGCAGTACTTC.